This T cell receptor beta chain originates from a study of beta chain features in type 1 diabetes (dated by TCRdb to 2017 to 2018). About the study as a whole: Patients and healthy donors did not differ in mean age, gender distribution, total cell number or subset yield. A total of about 110 million sorted cells were examined across all samples, and the number of cells per subset was strongly correlated with RNA yield. The study compared TCRB repertoires of sorted circulating CD4+ T cell subsets between recently diagnosed type 1 diabetes patients and matched healthy donors. Regulatory and stem cell-like memory subsets were obtained from only 8 patients and about 8 healthy donors, while naive and central memory subsets were obtained from all 30 or so donors.

A single peripheral blood draw of about 116 mL on average was collected from each donor into heparinised tubes. Using a panel that included CD45RO, CCR7, CD25, CD127, CD95 and CD27, naive, central memory, regulatory and stem cell-like memory CD4+ T cells were sorted on a BD FACSAria II. Purity was above 98% for every sorted population. Right away, PBMCs were isolated by Lymphoprep density gradient centrifugation and were stained directly, with no culture step. So that batch effects would be minimized, each experiment stained and sorted samples in pairs, pairing one healthy donor with one patient. Only a few counts were recorded for this clone. No cognate antigen has been identified for it. Base qualities are not provided; no much larger clone lies one nucleotide away. The entire amount of isolated RNA was reverse transcribed using the High Capacity cDNA Reverse Transcription Kit, so the sequenced TCRB transcripts were expressed ones. Naive, central memory and regulatory T cell samples underwent deep immunoSEQ sequencing, averaging about 3.3 million total reads per sample. After sorted cells were lysed in RLT buffer, RNA was extracted with DNase-treated RNeasy Micro or Mini kits, with the choice depending on cell number. To prevent cross-contamination, every cell subset was processed on its own, while patient and healthy donor samples were processed together. The immunoSEQ multiplex PCR was used to amplify TCRB sequences from cDNA, generating 87-bp fragments that spanned the CDR3 region. Sequencing of the amplicons was done on the Illumina HiSeq platform. Per the original workflow: Synthetic template baselines were used to correct PCR bias computationally, reads within Hamming distance 2 were collapsed, and singletons that could not be merged were discarded. Reads were aligned against IMGT to assign V, D and J genes, CDR3 length and insertions or deletions at six rearrangement sites. Within each subset, clonotype counts were normalized to sorted cell number, after which true diversity and Gini coefficients were computed with the tcR R package. The overlap coefficient, calculated on TCRB nucleotide sequences, was used to measure repertoire sharing. As a proxy for the pre-selection repertoire, out-of-frame TCRB sequences from naive cells were analyzed. TCRdb took over this immuneACCESS table, retaining in-frame rearrangements with V and J assigned. Such tables are incomplete; in checked studies, under half of the missing clones stem from an unresolved V gene, and the remainder is unexplained. The D gene and trimming were derived from the DNA, and the V and J assignments and clone size from that table. The sample table shows hundreds of thousands of clones, and 17% are seen once. The ten largest make up around 0.02% of the sample.

Results and caveats for the whole study, not just this receptor: A moderate but significant shortening of TCRB CDR3 length was observed in type 1 diabetes patients in all four CD4+ subsets. Naive, central memory and regulatory TCRB repertoires appeared more similar among patients than among healthy donors. Only small numbers of individuals were included in the HLA sub-analyses, which left unresolved whether HLA type had any influence on TCRB rearrangement. PCR may preferentially amplify shorter templates, but because patient and control samples were amplified and corrected together, any resulting skew would affect both groups equally. Because cDNA was sequenced instead of genomic DNA, activated cells with high expression could be over-represented, although the groups did not differ in activation or CD3 levels. Fewer insertions and more nucleotide deletions at VDJ recombination sites were observed in patients with type 1 diabetes, implying thymic rearrangement abnormalities.

The junction shows trimming of 6 bases on V and 9 bases on J, and the gene matches do not reach 8 bases of it. Taken from cysteine to phenylalanine, the CDR3 has 15 residues. Only the CDR3 region is kept as DNA, spanning 45 bases read in frame from base 1. Based on the germline V gene, the CDR1 and CDR2 sequences are ENHRY and SYGVKD. The chain links TRBV10-3 with TRBJ2-1; TRBD2 lines up with 13 middle nucleotides. The source is a young woman in good health. The sample was naive CD4+ T cells from blood. According to the study, the label for this sample's cell subset or site signals: true naive CD4+ T cells. The CDR3 protein is CAIRSGLAGIVEQFF. The DNA is as follows: TGTGCCATCAGATCGGGACTAGCGGGAATTGTTGAGCAGTTCTTC.